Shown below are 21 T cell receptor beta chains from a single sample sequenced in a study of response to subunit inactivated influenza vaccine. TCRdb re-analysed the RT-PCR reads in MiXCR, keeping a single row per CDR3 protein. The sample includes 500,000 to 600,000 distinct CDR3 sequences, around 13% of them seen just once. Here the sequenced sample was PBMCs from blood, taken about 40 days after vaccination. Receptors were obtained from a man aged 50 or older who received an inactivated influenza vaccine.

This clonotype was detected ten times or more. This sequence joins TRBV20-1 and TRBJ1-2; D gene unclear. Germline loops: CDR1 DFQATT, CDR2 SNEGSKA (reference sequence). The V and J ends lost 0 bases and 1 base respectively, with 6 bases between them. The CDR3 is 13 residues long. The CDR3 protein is CSARDGVNYGYTF. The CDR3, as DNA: TGCAGTGCTAGAGACGGGGTTAACTATGGCTACACCTTC.

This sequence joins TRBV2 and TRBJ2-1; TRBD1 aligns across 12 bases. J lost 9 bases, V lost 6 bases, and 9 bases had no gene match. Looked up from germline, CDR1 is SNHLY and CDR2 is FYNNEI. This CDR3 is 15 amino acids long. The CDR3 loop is CASSLTGQGASEQFF. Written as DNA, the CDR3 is TGTGCCAGCAGCCTTACGGGACAGGGGGCGAGTGAGCAGTTCTTC.

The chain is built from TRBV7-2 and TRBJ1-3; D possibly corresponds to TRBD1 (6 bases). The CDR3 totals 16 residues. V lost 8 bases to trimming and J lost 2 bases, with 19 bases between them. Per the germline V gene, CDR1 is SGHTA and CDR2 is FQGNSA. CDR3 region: CASGPGGLLAGNTIYF. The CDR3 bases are TGTGCCAGCGGTCCGGGGGGGCTCCTGGCTGGAAACACCATATATTTT.

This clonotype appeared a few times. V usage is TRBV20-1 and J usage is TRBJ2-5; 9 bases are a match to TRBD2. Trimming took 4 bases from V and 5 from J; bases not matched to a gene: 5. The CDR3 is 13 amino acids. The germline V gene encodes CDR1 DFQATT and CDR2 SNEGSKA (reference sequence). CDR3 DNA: TGCAGTGCTACCGGGACTAGCTGGGAGACCCAGTACTTC. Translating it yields CSATGTSWETQYF.

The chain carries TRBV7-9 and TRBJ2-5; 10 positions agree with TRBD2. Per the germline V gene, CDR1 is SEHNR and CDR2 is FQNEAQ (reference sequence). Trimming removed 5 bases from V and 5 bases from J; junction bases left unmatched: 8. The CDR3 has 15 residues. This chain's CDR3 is CASSPSGRIEETQYF. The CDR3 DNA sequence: TGTGCCAGCAGCCCTAGCGGGAGAATCGAGGAGACCCAGTACTTC.

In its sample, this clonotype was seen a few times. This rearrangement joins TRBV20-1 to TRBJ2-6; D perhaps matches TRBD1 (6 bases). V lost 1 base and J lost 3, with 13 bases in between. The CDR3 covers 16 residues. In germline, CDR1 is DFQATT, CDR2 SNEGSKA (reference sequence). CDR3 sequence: CSARAPGQIGANVLTF. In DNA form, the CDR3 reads TGCAGTGCTAGAGCCCCTGGACAGATTGGGGCCAACGTCCTGACTTTC.

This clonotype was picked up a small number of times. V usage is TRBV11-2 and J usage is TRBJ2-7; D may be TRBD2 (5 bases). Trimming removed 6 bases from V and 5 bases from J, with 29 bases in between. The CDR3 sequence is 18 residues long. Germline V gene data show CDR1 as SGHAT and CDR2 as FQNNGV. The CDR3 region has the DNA TGTGCCAGCAGTTCTTCCTCCCTCCGGGTAGCGATATTCCACGAGCAGTACTTC. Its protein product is CASSSSSLRVAIFHEQYF. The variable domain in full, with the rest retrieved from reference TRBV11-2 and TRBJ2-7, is EAGVAQSPRYKIIEKRQSVAFWCNPISGHATLYWYQQILGQGPKLLIQFQNNGVVDDSQLPKDRFSAERLKGVDSTLKIQPAKLEDSAVYLCASSSSSLRVAIFHEQYFGPGTRLTVT.

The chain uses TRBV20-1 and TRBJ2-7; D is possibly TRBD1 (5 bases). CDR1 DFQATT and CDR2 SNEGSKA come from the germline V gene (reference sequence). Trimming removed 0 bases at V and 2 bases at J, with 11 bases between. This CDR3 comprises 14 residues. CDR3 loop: CSARDLMDTYEQYF. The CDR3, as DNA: TGCAGTGCTAGAGATCTTATGGACACCTACGAGCAGTACTTC.

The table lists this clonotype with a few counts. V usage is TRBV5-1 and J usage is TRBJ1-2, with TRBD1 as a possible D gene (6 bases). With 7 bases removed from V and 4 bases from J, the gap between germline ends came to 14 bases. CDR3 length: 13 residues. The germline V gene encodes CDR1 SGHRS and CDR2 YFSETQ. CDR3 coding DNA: TGCGCCAGCTCCTCCCAGGGGAGCTATGGCTACACCTTC. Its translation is CASSSQGSYGYTF.

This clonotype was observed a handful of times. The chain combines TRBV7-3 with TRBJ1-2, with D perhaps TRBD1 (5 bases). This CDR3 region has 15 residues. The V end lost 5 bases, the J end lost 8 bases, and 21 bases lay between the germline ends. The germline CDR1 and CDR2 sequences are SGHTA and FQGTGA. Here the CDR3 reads CASSRTRDGSGGYTF. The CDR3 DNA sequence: TGTGCCAGCAGCCGAACCAGGGACGGTTCCGGGGGCTACACCTTC.

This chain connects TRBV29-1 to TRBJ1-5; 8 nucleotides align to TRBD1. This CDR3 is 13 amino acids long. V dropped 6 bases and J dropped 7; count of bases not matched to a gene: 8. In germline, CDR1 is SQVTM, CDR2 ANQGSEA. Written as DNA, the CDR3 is TGCAGCGTAGGGGATGACAGGGGACAGCCCCAGCATTTT. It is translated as CSVGDDRGQPQHF.

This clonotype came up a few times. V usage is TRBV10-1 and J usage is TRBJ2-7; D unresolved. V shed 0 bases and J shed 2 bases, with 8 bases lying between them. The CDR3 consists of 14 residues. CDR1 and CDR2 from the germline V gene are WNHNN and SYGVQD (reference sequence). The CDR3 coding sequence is TGCGCCAGCAGTGAGTCGGACCGTCCCTACGAGCAGTACTTC. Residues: CASSESDRPYEQYF.

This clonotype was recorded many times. CDR3 loop: CASSPTGGSSYEQYF. The CDR3 DNA reads TGTGCCAGCAGCCCGACAGGGGGAAGCTCCTACGAGCAGTACTTC. The genes are TRBV7-2 and TRBJ2-7; TRBD1 agrees at 9 bases. V was clipped by 5 bases and J by 0 bases; unmatched bases: 5. This CDR3 has 15 residues. Per germline, CDR1 SGHTA and CDR2 FQGNSA.

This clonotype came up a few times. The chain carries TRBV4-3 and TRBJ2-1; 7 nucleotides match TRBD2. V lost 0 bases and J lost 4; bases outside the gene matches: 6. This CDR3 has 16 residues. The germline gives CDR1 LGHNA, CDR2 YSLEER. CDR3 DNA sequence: TGCGCCAGCAGCCAAGAGCCGGGAGGCCGTTACAATGAGCAGTTCTTC. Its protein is CASSQEPGGRYNEQFF.

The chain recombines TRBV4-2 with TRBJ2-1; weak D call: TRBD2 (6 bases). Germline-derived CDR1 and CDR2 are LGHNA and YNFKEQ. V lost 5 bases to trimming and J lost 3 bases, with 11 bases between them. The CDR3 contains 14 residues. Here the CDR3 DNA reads TGTGCCAGCAGCGACGAAGCGGGCTACAATGAGCAGTTCTTC. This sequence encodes CASSDEAGYNEQFF.

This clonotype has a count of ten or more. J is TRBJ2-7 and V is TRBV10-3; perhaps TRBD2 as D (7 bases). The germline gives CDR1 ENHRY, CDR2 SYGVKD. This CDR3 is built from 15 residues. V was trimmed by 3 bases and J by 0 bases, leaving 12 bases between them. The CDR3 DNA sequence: TGTGCCATCAGTGAAGGCGGGGGACACTCCTACGAGCAGTACTTC. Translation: CAISEGGGHSYEQYF.

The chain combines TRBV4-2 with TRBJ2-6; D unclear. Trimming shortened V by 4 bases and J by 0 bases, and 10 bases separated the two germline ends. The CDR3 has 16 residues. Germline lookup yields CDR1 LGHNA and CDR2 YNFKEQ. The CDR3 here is CASSPAQVSGANVLTF. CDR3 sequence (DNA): TGTGCCAGCAGCCCCGCTCAGGTCTCTGGGGCCAACGTCCTGACTTTC.

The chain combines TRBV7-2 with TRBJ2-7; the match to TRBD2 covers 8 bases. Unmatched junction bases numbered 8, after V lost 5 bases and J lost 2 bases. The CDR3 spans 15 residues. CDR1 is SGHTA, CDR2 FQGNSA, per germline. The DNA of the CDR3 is TGTGCCAGCAGCCCGATCGGGGGGGGAGCCTACGAGCAGTACTTC. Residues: CASSPIGGGAYEQYF.

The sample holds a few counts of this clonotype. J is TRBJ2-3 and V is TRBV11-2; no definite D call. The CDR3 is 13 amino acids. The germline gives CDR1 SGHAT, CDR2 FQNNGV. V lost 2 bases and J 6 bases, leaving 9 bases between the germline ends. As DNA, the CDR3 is TGTGCCAGCAGCTTATCAGGTCACGATACGCAGTATTTT. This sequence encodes CASSLSGHDTQYF.

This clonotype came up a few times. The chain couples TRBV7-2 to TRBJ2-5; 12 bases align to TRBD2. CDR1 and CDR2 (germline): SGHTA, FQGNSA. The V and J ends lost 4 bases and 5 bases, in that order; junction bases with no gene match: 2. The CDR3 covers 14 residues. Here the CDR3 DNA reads TGTGCCAGCAGCTACGGGACTAGCGGGGAGACCCAGTACTTC. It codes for CASSYGTSGETQYF.

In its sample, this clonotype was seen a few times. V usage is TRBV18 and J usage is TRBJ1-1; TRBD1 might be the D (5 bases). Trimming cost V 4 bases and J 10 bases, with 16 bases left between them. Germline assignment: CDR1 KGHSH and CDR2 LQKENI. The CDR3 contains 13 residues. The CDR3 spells CASSLSPGPGAFF. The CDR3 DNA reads TGTGCCAGCTCACTATCGCCGGGACCGGGAGCTTTCTTT.